This T cell receptor (beta chain) was sequenced during a study of blood T cell repertoires in COVID-19. The wider study: Samples representing acute and convalescent COVID-19 were sourced from the United States, Italy and Spain.

Per germline, CDR1 SGHNT and CDR2 YENEEA. The germline V and J ends were trimmed by 2 bases and 5 bases, with 10 bases remaining between them. This CDR3 is 14 amino acids long. Sequencing was performed with immunoSEQ multiplex PCR; in TCRdb, only in-frame clones are kept and a portion is missing. The sample lists 200,000 to 300,000 clones, roughly 80% occurring once. The sequencing sample was made of peripheral blood. The TCR originated in a woman of 80 years or more with acute or convalescent COVID-19. The chain is built from TRBV11-3 and TRBJ2-1, with TRBD1 as a possible D gene (6 bases). In DNA, the CDR3 is TGTGCCAGCAGCTTACAGGGGATCAACAATGAGCAGTTCTTC. Translating gives CASSLQGINNEQFF. The full variable domain, completed using reference TRBV11-3 and TRBJ2-1, is EAGVVQSPRYKIIEKKQPVAFWCNPISGHNTLYWYLQNLGQGPELLIRYENEEAVDDSQLPKDRFSAERLKGVDSTLKIQPAELGDSAVYLCASSLQGINNEQFFGPGTRLTVL.